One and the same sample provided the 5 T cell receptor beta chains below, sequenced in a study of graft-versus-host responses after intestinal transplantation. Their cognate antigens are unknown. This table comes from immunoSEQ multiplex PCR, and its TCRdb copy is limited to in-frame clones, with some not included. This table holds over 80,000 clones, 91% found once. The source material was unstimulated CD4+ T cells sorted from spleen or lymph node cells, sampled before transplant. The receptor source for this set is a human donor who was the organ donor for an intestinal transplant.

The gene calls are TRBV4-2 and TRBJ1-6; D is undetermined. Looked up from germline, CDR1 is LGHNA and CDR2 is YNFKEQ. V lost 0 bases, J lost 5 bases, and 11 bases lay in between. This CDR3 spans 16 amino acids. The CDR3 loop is CASSQDSRADNSPLHF. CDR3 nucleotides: TGTGCCAGCAGCCAAGACTCGCGGGCTGATAATTCACCCCTCCACTTT.

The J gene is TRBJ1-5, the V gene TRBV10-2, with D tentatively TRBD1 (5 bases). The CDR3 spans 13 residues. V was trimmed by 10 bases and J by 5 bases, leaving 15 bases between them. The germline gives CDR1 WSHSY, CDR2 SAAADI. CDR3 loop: CATTGMLDQPQHF. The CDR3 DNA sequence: TGCGCCACCACAGGAATGTTGGATCAGCCCCAGCATTTT.

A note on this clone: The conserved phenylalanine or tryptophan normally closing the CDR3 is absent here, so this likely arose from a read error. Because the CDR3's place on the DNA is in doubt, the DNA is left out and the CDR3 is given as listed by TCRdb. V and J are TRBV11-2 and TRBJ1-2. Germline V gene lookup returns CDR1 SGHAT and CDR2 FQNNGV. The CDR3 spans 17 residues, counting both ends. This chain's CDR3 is CASSLGLRGMATPSVRI.

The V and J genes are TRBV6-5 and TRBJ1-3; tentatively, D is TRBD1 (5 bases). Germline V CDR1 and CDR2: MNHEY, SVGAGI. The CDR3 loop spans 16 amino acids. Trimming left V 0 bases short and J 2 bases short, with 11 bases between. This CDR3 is CASSYSPGGAGNTIYF. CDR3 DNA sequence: TGTGCCAGCAGTTACTCTCCCGGGGGAGCTGGAAACACCATATATTTT.

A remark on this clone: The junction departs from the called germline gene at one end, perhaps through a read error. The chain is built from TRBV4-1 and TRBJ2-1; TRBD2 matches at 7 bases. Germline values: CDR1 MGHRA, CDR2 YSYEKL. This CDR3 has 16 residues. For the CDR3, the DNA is TGTGCCAGCAGCCAAGAGGGACTAACCTCCTACAATGAGCAGTTCTTC. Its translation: CASSQEGLTSYNEQFF.